This entry lists 7 T cell receptor beta chains sequenced from one sample in a study of T cells after posttransplantation cyclophosphamide. Sequencing was performed with immunoSEQ multiplex PCR; in TCRdb, only in-frame clones are kept and a portion is missing. Listed for the sample are about 25,000 clones, none seen a single time. Busulfan-fludarabine conditioning, marrow transplant, and cyclophosphamide on days +3 and +4 were administered. Sequences were derived from PBMCs, sampled after allogeneic stem cell transplant with posttransplant cyclophosphamide. The receptors derive from a male patient in his late teens or twenties who received an allogeneic stem cell transplant from a related donor, was CMV-positive, and had no GVHD. Part of the T cell pool may stem from the graft donor.

This clone was observed many times. This chain connects TRBV9 to TRBJ1-2, with D uncertain. From germline, CDR1 is SGDLS and CDR2 YYNGEE. Trimming shortened V by 0 bases and J by 0 bases, and 15 bases separated the two germline ends. The CDR3 length is 17 residues. This CDR3 is CASSVGGSGKANYGYTF. The DNA for the CDR3 is TGTGCCAGCAGCGTAGGTGGGAGCGGCAAAGCTAACTATGGCTACACCTTC.

This clone appeared many times. The same CDR3 arises from other DNA sequences in this sample as well. The J gene is TRBJ1-2, the V gene TRBV27; 10 nucleotides agree with TRBD1. V shed 2 bases and J 7 bases; nucleotides not matched to a gene: 1. From germline, CDR1 is MNHEY and CDR2 SMNVEV (reference sequence). The CDR3 is 13 residues long. CDR3 residues: CASSLGTGVGYTF. The CDR3 DNA sequence: TGTGCCAGCAGTTTAGGGACAGGGGTTGGCTACACCTTC.

This clone occurred many times. This chain uses TRBV10-1 with TRBJ2-3, with TRBD2 identical over 7 bases. V gave up 0 bases and J gave up 6 bases; unmatched junction bases: 0. The germline gives CDR1 WNHNN, CDR2 SYGVQD (reference sequence). The CDR3 is 13 amino acids. CDR3 sequence reads: CASSESRGDTQYF. CDR3 in DNA: TGCGCCAGCAGTGAGTCGCGGGGGGATACGCAGTATTTT.

Only a few counts were recorded for this clone. CDR3 loop: CASSPPDRDDEQYF. In nucleotides, the CDR3 is TGTGCCAGCAGCCCCCCCGACAGGGACGACGAGCAGTACTTC. The V and J genes are TRBV28 and TRBJ2-5; 7 nucleotides match TRBD1. The better agreement between TRBJ2-7 and the DNA end casts doubt on the J call. CDR1 MDHEN and CDR2 SYDVKM come from the germline V gene. The CDR3 covers 14 residues.

This clone was counted many times. The chain couples TRBV9 to TRBJ2-1; 10 nucleotides line up with TRBD2. With V trimmed by 4 bases and J by 2 bases, 6 bases remained unmatched. The CDR3 has 16 amino acids. Germline-derived CDR1 and CDR2 are SGDLS and YYNGEE. The CDR3 reads CASSPTTSGPYNEQFF. CDR3 in DNA: TGTGCCAGCAGCCCCACGACTAGCGGGCCCTACAATGAGCAGTTCTTC.

This clone was seen many times. The V gene is TRBV6-5, the J gene TRBJ2-4; tentatively, D is TRBD1 (5 bases). Germline values: CDR1 MNHEY, CDR2 SVGAGI. CDR3 length: 15 residues. Trimming removed 2 bases from V and 0 bases from J, with 8 bases in between. The DNA for the CDR3 is TGTGCCAGCAGTTACAGGGGCGGAGCCAAAAACATTCAGTACTTC. Amino acids: CASSYRGGAKNIQYF.

This clone has at least ten counts. The chain joins TRBV18 to TRBJ2-3; TRBD1 matches at 7 bases. CDR3 size: 14 residues. Germline V gene sequence: CDR1 KGHSH, CDR2 LQKENI. V lost 8 bases to trimming and J lost 0 bases; unmatched junction nucleotides: 5. CDR3 residues: CASHDRVSTDTQYF. The CDR3 DNA is TGTGCCAGCCATGACAGGGTCAGCACAGATACGCAGTATTTT.